The next 6 T cell receptor beta chains were all read from a single sample in a study of CD8 T cells in Susac syndrome. RNA totalling about 0.5 to 1 ug underwent reverse transcription with random hexamers. MiXCR, applied by TCRdb to the immunoSEQ multiplex PCR reads, yields one record per CDR3 protein. This table has 200,000 or so distinct CDR3 sequences, nearly 97% appearing once. The sequencing sample was made of CD4+ T cells from PBMCs. These receptors were taken from a human donor with Susac syndrome.

The chain is built from TRBV6-5 and TRBJ1-4; D is possibly TRBD1 (5 bases). The CDR3 totals 14 residues. Germline V gives CDR1 MNHEY, CDR2 SVGAGI. V was trimmed by 2 bases and J by 8 bases, leaving 12 bases between them. The CDR3 region is CASSYTGGREKLFF. CDR3 DNA sequence: TGTGCCAGCAGTTACACAGGCGGGCGGGAAAAACTGTTTTTT.

The chain couples TRBV7-8 to TRBJ2-7; no firm D call. In germline, CDR1 is SGHVS, CDR2 FQNEAQ. Trimming removed 2 bases at V and 2 bases at J, with 7 bases between. The length of the CDR3 is 13 residues. Here the CDR3 reads CASSLSSTYEQYF. CDR3 nucleotide sequence: TGTGCCAGCAGCTTAAGCAGCACCTACGAGCAGTACTTC.

The chain has TRBV27 and TRBJ1-6; 8 nucleotides align to TRBD1. This CDR3 is 15 amino acids long. The germline gives CDR1 MNHEY, CDR2 SMNVEV (reference sequence). Trimming cost V 5 bases and J 7 bases; bases outside gene matches: 7. CDR3 sequence: CASSPGQGANSPLHF. Written as DNA, the CDR3 is TGTGCCAGCAGTCCAGGACAGGGTGCCAATTCACCCCTCCACTTT.

The sample holds a few counts of this clonotype. V gene TRBV12-3 or TRBV12-4 combines with J gene TRBJ1-3; no clear D. The ends were cut back, 3 bases at V and 4 bases at J, with 7 bases in the middle. CDR3 length equals 13 residues. CDR3 amino acids: CASSFRDGNTIYF. The CDR3 DNA reads as TGTGCCAGCAGTTTCAGAGACGGAAACACCATATATTTT.

The chain recombines TRBV20-1 with TRBJ1-2, with unresolved D. CDR3 length equals 11 residues. Per germline, CDR1 DFQATT and CDR2 SNEGSKA (reference sequence). V lost 1 base to trimming and J lost 10 bases, with 10 bases between them. This CDR3 is CSARGNRDYTF. CDR3 DNA: TGCAGTGCTAGAGGGAACCGGGACTACACCTTC.

V and J are TRBV6-1 and TRBJ2-7, with TRBD2 identical over 9 bases. CDR3 length equals 16 residues. J lost 3 bases, V lost 6 bases, and 12 bases had no gene match. The germline gives CDR1 MNHNS, CDR2 SASEGT. CDR3 amino acids: CASRHRGGGEFYEQYF. For the CDR3, the DNA is TGTGCCAGCAGACATCGTGGCGGGGGGGAATTCTACGAGCAGTACTTC.